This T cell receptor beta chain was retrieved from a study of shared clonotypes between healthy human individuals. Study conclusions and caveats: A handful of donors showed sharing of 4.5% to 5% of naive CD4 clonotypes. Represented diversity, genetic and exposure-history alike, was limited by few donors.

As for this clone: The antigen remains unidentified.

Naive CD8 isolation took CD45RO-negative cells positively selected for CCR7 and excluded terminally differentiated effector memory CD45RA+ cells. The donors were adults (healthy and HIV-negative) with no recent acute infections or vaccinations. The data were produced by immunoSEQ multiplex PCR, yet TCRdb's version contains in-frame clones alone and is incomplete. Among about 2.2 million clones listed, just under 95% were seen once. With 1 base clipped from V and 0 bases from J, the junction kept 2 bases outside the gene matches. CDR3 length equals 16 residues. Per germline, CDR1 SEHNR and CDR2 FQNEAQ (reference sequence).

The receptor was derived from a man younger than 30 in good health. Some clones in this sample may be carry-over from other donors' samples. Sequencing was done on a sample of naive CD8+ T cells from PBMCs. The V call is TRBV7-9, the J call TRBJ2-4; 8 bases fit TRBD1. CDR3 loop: CASSLGTGLAKNIQYF. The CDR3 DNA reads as TGTGCCAGCAGCTTAGGGACAGGGTTAGCCAAAAACATTCAGTACTTC.